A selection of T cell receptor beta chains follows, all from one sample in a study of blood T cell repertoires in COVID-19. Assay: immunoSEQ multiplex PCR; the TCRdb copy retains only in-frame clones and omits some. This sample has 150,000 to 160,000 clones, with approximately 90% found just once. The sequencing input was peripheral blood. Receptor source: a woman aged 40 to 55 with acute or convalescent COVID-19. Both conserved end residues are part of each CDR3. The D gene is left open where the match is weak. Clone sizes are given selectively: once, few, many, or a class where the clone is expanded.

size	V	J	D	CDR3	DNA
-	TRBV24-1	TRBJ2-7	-	CATSGQPSYEQYF	TGTGCCACCAGTGGACAGCCGTCCTACGAGCAGTACTTC
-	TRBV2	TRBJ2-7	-	CASGGVVYEQYF	TGTGCCAGCGGAGGGGTCGTCTACGAGCAGTACTTC
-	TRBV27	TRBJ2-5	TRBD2	CASMLLAGGRETQYF	TGTGCCAGCATGCTCCTAGCGGGAGGACGGGAGACCCAGTACTTC
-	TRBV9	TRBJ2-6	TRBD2	CASSVALAGSGANVLTF	TGTGCCAGCAGCGTAGCACTAGCGGGCTCTGGGGCCAACGTCCTGACTTTC
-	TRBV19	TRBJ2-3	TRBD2	CASSMAGGVTDTQYF	TGTGCCAGTAGTATGGCGGGGGGAGTCACAGATACGCAGTATTTT
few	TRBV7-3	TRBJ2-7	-	CASSQGGGAYEQYF	TGTGCCAGCAGCCAGGGTGGCGGAGCCTACGAGCAGTACTTC
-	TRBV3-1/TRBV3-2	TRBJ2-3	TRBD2	CASSPLAGGSTDTQYF	TGTGCCAGCAGCCCTCTAGCGGGAGGGAGCACAGATACGCAGTATTTT
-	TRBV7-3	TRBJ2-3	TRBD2	CASSLSSGGIPGTQYF	TGTGCCAGCAGCTTAAGTAGCGGGGGGATCCCGGGTACGCAGTATTTT
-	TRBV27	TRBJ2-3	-	CASSLLQAQGTDTQYF	TGTGCCAGCAGTTTATTACAGGCTCAAGGTACAGATACGCAGTATTTT
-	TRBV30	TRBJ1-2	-	CAWSPQPMGYTF	TGTGCCTGGAGCCCACAGCCTATGGGCTACACCTTC
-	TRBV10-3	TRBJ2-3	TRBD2	CAIRIAGGSTDTQYF	TGTGCCATCAGAATAGCGGGGGGAAGCACAGATACGCAGTATTTT
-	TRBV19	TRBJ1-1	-	CASSIMEGGDTEAFF	TGTGCCAGTAGTATCATGGAAGGGGGGGACACTGAAGCTTTCTTT
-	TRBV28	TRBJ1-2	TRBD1	CASSLYRGGYGYTF	TGTGCCAGCAGTTTGTACAGGGGCGGATATGGCTACACCTTC
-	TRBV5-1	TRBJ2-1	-	CASSLGGPSNEQFF	TGCGCCAGCAGCTTGGGCGGGCCTTCCAATGAGCAGTTCTTC
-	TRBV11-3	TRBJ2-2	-	CASSAPVAGVERRTGELFF	TGTGCCAGCAGCGCCCCGGTGGCAGGGGTTGAGCGGCGTACCGGGGAGCTGTTTTTT
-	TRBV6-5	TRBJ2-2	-	CASSRPAGELFF	TGTGCCAGCAGCCGTCCCGCCGGGGAGCTGTTTTTT
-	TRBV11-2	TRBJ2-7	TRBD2	CASSLGGAPYEQYF	TGTGCCAGCAGCTTGGGAGGGGCTCCCTACGAGCAGTACTTC
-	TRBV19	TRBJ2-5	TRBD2	CASSITSGPYQETQYF	TGTGCCAGTAGTATCACTAGCGGGCCTTACCAAGAGACCCAGTACTTC
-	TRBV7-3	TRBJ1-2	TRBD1	CASSTGTGGAYGYTF	TGTGCCAGCAGCACCGGGACAGGGGGCGCGTATGGCTACACCTTC
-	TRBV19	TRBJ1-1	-	CASTDSHSEAFF	TGTGCCAGTACAGACAGCCACTCTGAAGCTTTCTTT
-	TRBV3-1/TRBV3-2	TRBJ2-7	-	CASSWTDSYEQYF	TGTGCCAGCTCCTGGACAGACTCCTACGAGCAGTACTTC
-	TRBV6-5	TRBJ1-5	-	CASSYYENQPQHF	TGTGCCAGCAGTTATTATGAGAATCAGCCCCAGCATTTT
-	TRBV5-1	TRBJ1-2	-	CASSSARTESYGYTF	TGCGCCAGCAGCTCCGCCCGGACAGAGTCCTATGGCTACACCTTC
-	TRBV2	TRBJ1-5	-	CASSGTGNQPQHF	TGTGCCAGCAGCGGGACTGGGAATCAGCCCCAGCATTTT
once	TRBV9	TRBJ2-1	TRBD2	CASSGFSGGADSYNEQFF	TGTGCCAGCAGCGGGTTTAGCGGGGGGGCAGATTCCTACAATGAGCAGTTCTTC
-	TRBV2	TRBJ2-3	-	CASSRLGGTDTQYF	TGTGCCAGCAGTCGGCTAGGGGGCACAGATACGCAGTATTTT
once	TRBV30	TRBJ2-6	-	CAWSLVASGANVLTF	TGTGCCTGGAGCCTCGTAGCCTCTGGGGCCAACGTCCTGACTTTC
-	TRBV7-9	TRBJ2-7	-	CASSLSGIEQYF	TGTGCCAGCAGCTTATCAGGGATCGAGCAGTACTTC
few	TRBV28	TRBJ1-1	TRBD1	CASSLMTGENTEAFF	TGTGCCAGCAGTCTAATGACAGGGGAGAACACTGAAGCTTTCTTT
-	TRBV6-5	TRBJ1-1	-	CASSLDSTEAFF	TGTGCCAGCAGCCTGGACAGCACTGAAGCTTTCTTT
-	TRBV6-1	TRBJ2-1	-	CASSEGVEYNEQFF	TGTGCCAGCAGTGAAGGAGTTGAGTACAATGAGCAGTTCTTC
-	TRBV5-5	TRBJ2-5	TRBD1	CASSLEGTGGRETQYF	TGTGCCAGCAGCTTGGAGGGTACAGGGGGCCGGGAGACCCAGTACTTC
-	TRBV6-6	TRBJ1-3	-	CASRPGAPDTIYF	TGTGCCAGCAGGCCCGGAGCCCCGGACACCATATATTTT
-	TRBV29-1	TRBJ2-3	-	CSVVFSGTSTDTQYF	TGCAGCGTTGTATTCTCCGGTACTAGCACAGATACGCAGTATTTT
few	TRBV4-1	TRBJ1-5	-	CASSQADRSNQPQHF	TGCGCCAGCAGCCAAGCTGACAGAAGCAATCAGCCCCAGCATTTT
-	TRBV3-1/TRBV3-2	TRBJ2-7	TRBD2	CASSLAGGGSYEQYF	TGTGCCAGCAGCCTTGCCGGCGGCGGGAGCTACGAGCAGTACTTC
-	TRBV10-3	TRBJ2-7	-	CAISESGTSSSYEQYF	TGTGCCATCAGTGAGTCAGGGACATCGAGCTCCTACGAGCAGTACTTC
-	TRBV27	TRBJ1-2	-	CASSLSTEPYGYTF	TGTGCCAGCAGTTTATCCACAGAGCCCTATGGCTACACCTTC
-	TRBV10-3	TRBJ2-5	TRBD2	CAISEPTTSGGAETQYF	TGTGCCATCAGTGAGCCGACGACTAGCGGGGGGGCAGAGACCCAGTACTTC
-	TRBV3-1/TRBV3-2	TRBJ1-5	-	CASSQAGIQGPQPQHF	TGTGCCAGCAGCCAAGCGGGAATTCAAGGGCCTCAGCCCCAGCATTTT
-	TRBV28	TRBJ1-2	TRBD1	CASSRGQGYGYTF	TGTGCCAGCAGCCGGGGACAGGGCTATGGCTACACCTTC
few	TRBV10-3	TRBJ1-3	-	CAIRGDSGNTIYF	TGTGCCATCAGGGGGGACTCAGGAAACACCATATATTTT
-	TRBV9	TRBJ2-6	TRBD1	CASNDRVDSGANVLTF	TGTGCCAGCAATGACAGGGTAGACTCTGGGGCCAACGTCCTGACTTTC
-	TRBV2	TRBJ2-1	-	CASSEGWRKHNEQFF	TGTGCCAGCAGTGAAGGGTGGCGGAAACACAATGAGCAGTTCTTC
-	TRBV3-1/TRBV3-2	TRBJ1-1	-	CASSQGRRGLNTEAFF	TGTGCCAGCAGCCAAGGACGCCGGGGATTGAACACTGAAGCTTTCTTT
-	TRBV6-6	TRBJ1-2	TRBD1	CASRQGGRPNYGYTF	TGTGCCAGCAGACAAGGGGGCCGCCCTAACTATGGCTACACCTTC
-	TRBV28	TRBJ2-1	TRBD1	CASADRVTGNEQFF	TGTGCCAGCGCCGACAGGGTAACTGGCAATGAGCAGTTCTTC
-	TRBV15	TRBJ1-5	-	CATSMFVSNQPQHF	TGTGCCACCAGCATGTTCGTAAGCAATCAGCCCCAGCATTTT
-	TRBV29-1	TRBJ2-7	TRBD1	CSVAPGTGVINEQYF	TGCAGCGTCGCACCCGGGACAGGGGTTATCAACGAGCAGTACTTC
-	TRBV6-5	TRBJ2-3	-	CASIITDTQYF	TGTGCCAGCATTATCACAGATACGCAGTATTTT
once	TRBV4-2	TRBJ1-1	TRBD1	CASSHTDRGAEAFF	TGTGCCAGCAGCCATACGGACAGGGGCGCTGAAGCTTTCTTT
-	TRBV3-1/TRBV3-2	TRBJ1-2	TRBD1	CATQGNYGYTF	TGTGCCACACAGGGGAACTATGGCTACACCTTC
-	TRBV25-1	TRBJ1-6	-	CAVLGPPLHF	TGTGCCGTACTGGGGCCACCCCTCCACTTT
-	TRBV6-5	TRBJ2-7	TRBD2	CASSYSAGGEQYF	TGTGCCAGCAGTTACTCAGCGGGAGGCGAGCAGTACTTC
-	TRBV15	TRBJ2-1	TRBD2	CATSTGTSAAGEQFF	TGTGCCACCAGCACGGGGACTAGCGCGGCGGGTGAGCAGTTCTTC
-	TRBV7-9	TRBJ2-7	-	CASRRDSSSYEQYF	TGTGCCAGCAGACGGGACTCGAGCTCCTACGAGCAGTACTTC
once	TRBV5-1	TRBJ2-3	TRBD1	CASSLGGQSFRPQYF	TGCGCCAGCAGCTTAGGGGGACAGTCGTTCCGTCCGCAGTATTTT
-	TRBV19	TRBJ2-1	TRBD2	CASLASGGSYNEQFF	TGTGCCAGTTTGGCTAGCGGAGGCTCCTACAATGAGCAGTTCTTC
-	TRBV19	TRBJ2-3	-	CASSLTRDKGTDTQYF	TGTGCCAGTAGCCTTACCCGGGACAAGGGCACAGATACGCAGTATTTT
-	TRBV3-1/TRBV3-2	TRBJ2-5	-	CASSQDRSDLSKETQYF	TGTGCCAGCAGCCAAGATCGCTCGGACTTATCTAAAGAGACCCAGTACTTC